The 20 T cell receptor beta chains presented below share a single source sample, sequenced in a study of T cell repertoires in cytomegalovirus infection. Using its own MiXCR run on the reads, TCRdb lists one record per CDR3 protein. The repertoire holds some 590,000 distinct CDR3 sequences, with over 35% as singletons. These receptors have no known antigen. The material was cultured PBMCs, obtained from culture after CMV antigen stimulation. The source is a human donor in good health (CMV status not recorded). Some clones in this sample may be carry-over from other donors' samples.

This clonotype was found a few times. The gene calls are TRBV6-6 and TRBJ1-6; perhaps TRBD1 as D (6 bases). Germline V gives CDR1 MNHNY, CDR2 SVGAGI (reference sequence). The CDR3 sequence is 12 residues long. Trimming cost V 7 bases and J 10 bases, with 11 bases left between them. CDR3 sequence reads: CASTAGASPLHF. The CDR3 coding sequence is TGTGCCAGCACCGCGGGGGCCTCACCCCTCCACTTT.

The rearrangement uses TRBV7-9 and TRBJ2-1; TRBD1 might be the D (6 bases). The CDR3 has 11 amino acids. Germline CDR1 SEHNR, CDR2 FQNEAQ (reference sequence). Trimming took off 10 bases at V and 6 bases at J, with 10 bases between the two ends. This CDR3 is CAIGGLNEQFF. The CDR3, as DNA: TGTGCCATTGGGGGCCTCAATGAGCAGTTCTTC.

In nucleotides, the CDR3 is TGCAGTGCTAGAGACCCTACTAGCGGGTCAGGTGATACGCAGTATTTT. This encodes CSARDPTSGSGDTQYF. The chain employs TRBV20-1 and TRBJ2-3; TRBD2 agrees at 9 bases. CDR3 length: 16 residues. V was clipped by 0 bases and J by 6 bases; unmatched bases: 10. Germline CDR1 reads DFQATT; CDR2 reads SNEGSKA (reference sequence).

V gene TRBV20-1 combines with J gene TRBJ2-3; tentative D call: TRBD2 (6 bases). The V gene lost 0 bases and the J gene lost 3 bases, with 10 bases spanning the gap. The CDR3 is 14 amino acids. CDR1 and CDR2 (germline): DFQATT, SNEGSKA (reference sequence). This chain's CDR3 is CSARDHAGTDTQYF. Here the CDR3 DNA reads TGCAGTGCTAGAGATCACGCGGGAACAGATACGCAGTATTTT.

CDR3 nucleotide sequence: TGTGCCAGCAGCCACAACAGGGTTGAGCAGTTCTTC. Its protein product is CASSHNRVEQFF. The V call is TRBV3-1, the J call TRBJ2-1; D is possibly TRBD1 (6 bases). Trimming left V 3 bases short and J 9 bases short, with 9 bases between. This CDR3 comprises 12 residues. Germline V lookup: CDR1 LGHDT, CDR2 YNNKEL (reference sequence).

This sequence joins TRBV14 and TRBJ2-1; D unclear. Trimming pared 4 bases from V and 9 bases from J, leaving 13 bases between. CDR1 and CDR2 (germline): SGHDN, FVKESK. The CDR3 totals 13 residues. The CDR3 loop reads CASSPVRAGEQFF. The CDR3 DNA reads TGTGCCAGCAGCCCCGTTCGGGCCGGTGAGCAGTTCTTC.

The chain carries TRBV6-6 and TRBJ1-1, with a weak D call TRBD1 (6 bases). This CDR3 is 14 amino acids long. The V end lost 4 bases, the J end lost 7 bases, and 16 bases lay between the germline ends. Germline V gene lookup returns CDR1 MNHNY and CDR2 SVGAGI (reference sequence). The CDR3 bases are TGTGCCAGCAGTTTTTTTCAGGGAGGGGGTGAAGCTTTCTTT. It yields the protein CASSFFQGGGEAFF.

This clonotype appeared a few times. V gene TRBV5-1 combines with J gene TRBJ2-2; D might be TRBD2 (6 bases). The CDR3 runs to 15 residues. Germline CDR1 is SGHRS and CDR2 is YFSETQ. The V end lost 2 bases, the J end lost 1 base, and 9 bases lay between the germline ends. Here the CDR3 reads CASSFGGRNTGELFF. The CDR3 DNA sequence: TGCGCCAGCAGCTTCGGGGGTCGGAACACCGGGGAGCTGTTTTTT.

This clonotype was detected many times. V usage is TRBV7-2 and J usage is TRBJ2-1; 8 bases are a match to TRBD2. Germline assignment: CDR1 SGHTA and CDR2 FQGNSA. V shed 8 bases, J shed 7 bases, and the junction held 13 bases outside the gene matches. There are 15 residues in the CDR3. CDR3 nucleotides: TGTGCCAGCCTAGAGTGGCGGGGGGAAAGTAATGAGCAGTTCTTC. Encoded protein: CASLEWRGESNEQFF.

This clonotype has just a few counts. J is TRBJ2-1 and V is TRBV20-1; D call uncertain. Trimming removed 6 bases at V and 7 bases at J, with 22 bases between. Germline CDR1 reads DFQATT; CDR2 reads SNEGSKA (reference sequence). The CDR3 is made up of 15 amino acids. The CDR3 DNA reads as TGCAGTGCCCGCCAGCTTGCTACCGAATGGAATGAGCAGTTCTTC. Protein: CSARQLATEWNEQFF.

This rearrangement joins TRBV6-6 to TRBJ1-1, with D tentatively TRBD1 (5 bases). CDR3 length: 14 residues. Germline loops: CDR1 MNHNY, CDR2 SVGAGI (reference sequence). Trimming took off 5 bases at V and 11 bases at J, with 21 bases between the two ends. The CDR3 DNA reads TGTGCCAGCAGTCCCCGTGGAGGTGGGAAGGGGGCTTTCTTT. This gives the protein CASSPRGGGKGAFF.

The V gene is TRBV28, the J gene TRBJ2-7; D could derive from TRBD1 or TRBD2 (6 bases each). The CDR3 extends over 14 amino acids. The V gene's germline CDR1 is MDHEN and CDR2 SYDVKM. Trimming cost V 8 bases and J 2 bases, with 16 bases left between them. The CDR3 sequence: CASGLPDRPYEQYF. For the CDR3, the DNA is TGTGCCAGCGGACTACCCGACAGGCCCTACGAGCAGTACTTC.

This clonotype was detected only a few times. The rearrangement joins TRBV6-5 to TRBJ1-3, with 10 nucleotides matching TRBD1. There are 16 residues in the CDR3. Per the germline V gene, CDR1 is MNHEY and CDR2 is SVGAGI. With V trimmed by 2 bases and J by 4 bases, 5 bases remained unmatched. The CDR3 sequence is CASSYAGQGDGNTIYF. The CDR3 DNA reads TGTGCCAGCAGTTACGCCGGACAGGGGGACGGAAACACCATATATTTT.

The V gene is TRBV7-9, the J gene TRBJ2-6; the D is unclear. Germline V lookup: CDR1 SEHNR, CDR2 FQNEAQ (reference sequence). The CDR3 extends over 12 amino acids. The V gene lost 10 bases and the J gene lost 3 bases, with 7 bases spanning the gap. The CDR3 DNA follows: TGTGCCATCGATCTTGGGGCCAACGTCCTGACTTTC. Its translation: CAIDLGANVLTF.

The V and J genes are TRBV6-1 and TRBJ1-5; weak D call: TRBD1 (6 bases). V was cut by 5 bases and J by 5 bases, with 13 bases left in between. There are 14 residues in the CDR3. Germline V gene data show CDR1 as MNHNS and CDR2 as SASEGT. The CDR3 is CASSYYREDQPQHF. CDR3 nucleotide sequence: TGTGCCAGCAGTTATTACAGGGAGGATCAGCCCCAGCATTTT.

The V gene is TRBV7-6, the J gene TRBJ1-2; no definite D call. V was pared by 7 bases and J by 6 bases, with 9 bases between. The CDR3 is made up of 11 amino acids. CDR1 SGHVS and CDR2 FNYEAQ come from the germline V gene. In nucleotides, the CDR3 is TGTGCCAGCAAGGGTGCCGATGGCTACACCTTC. Protein sequence: CASKGADGYTF.

The chain carries TRBV4-3 and TRBJ2-2; unclear D gene. The CDR3 is 15 residues long. Looked up from germline, CDR1 is LGHNA and CDR2 is YSLEER. The ends were cut back, 1 base at V and 7 bases at J, with 13 bases in the middle. CDR3 in DNA: TGCGCCAGCAGCCAAGCAGGTTGGGGTGTCGGGGAGCTGTTTTTT. Translation: CASSQAGWGVGELFF.

This clonotype was seen more than once but under ten times. The rearrangement joins TRBV4-3 to TRBJ1-1, with D maybe TRBD1 (5 bases). Trimming cost V 0 bases and J 5 bases, with 10 bases left between them. Germline loops: CDR1 LGHNA, CDR2 YSLEER. This CDR3 has 14 amino acids. The CDR3 reads CASSQDDRRTEAFF. The CDR3 DNA is TGCGCCAGCAGCCAAGACGACAGACGGACTGAAGCTTTCTTT.

A single count supports this clonotype. The V call is TRBV2, the J call TRBJ1-1; D gene uncertain. This CDR3 spans 13 amino acids. Germline assignment: CDR1 SNHLY and CDR2 FYNNEI. Trimming took off 7 bases at V and 0 bases at J, with 9 bases between the two ends. The CDR3 DNA follows: TGTGCCAGCACTATAGTCTTGAACACTGAAGCTTTCTTT. Its protein is CASTIVLNTEAFF.

Note on this clonotype: A read error may explain this, as a much larger clone is one base away. The V and J genes are TRBV7-8 and TRBJ2-1; 15 nucleotides align to TRBD2. Germline loops: CDR1 SGHVS, CDR2 FQNEAQ. CDR3 length equals 17 residues. V was pared by 4 bases and J by 5 bases, with 6 bases of the junction left unmatched. The CDR3 is CASSCGLAGGQNNEQFF. In DNA, the CDR3 is TGTGCCAGCAGCTGCGGACTAGCGGGAGGGCAAAACAATGAGCAGTTCTTC.